This TCR beta chain stems from a study of tumor-infiltrating lymphocytes in primary liver carcinoma. At the level of the study: Men and women, 30 to 69 years of age, made up the patients.

Germline DNA was also extracted, and blood RNA derived from unsorted whole blood. HBV chronically infected the treatment-naive patients. In advance of surgery, roughly 4.4 milliliters of peripheral blood were collected. General study results and limits: Compared with blood, tumor repertoires held significantly more in their top 250 clones.

Synthesis of TCR beta cDNA was carried out from 500 ng total RNA with a constant-region primer. A slightly modified ARM-PCR protocol with three nested multiplex PCR rounds produced these TCR beta libraries. TCRdb reanalysed the multiplex PCR reads using MiXCR and keeps one entry per CDR3 protein. The repertoire holds 150,000 to 200,000 distinct CDR3 sequences, with less than 75% as singletons. As to this clonotype: What it recognizes is unknown.

The clonotype comes from a woman aged 55-70 years with primary liver carcinoma and hepatitis B virus infection. The source material was peripheral blood.

The CDR3 coding sequence is TGTGCCAGTAATACGGACTACCAAAACACCGGGGAGCTGTTTTTT. Encoded protein: CASNTDYQNTGELFF. The chain has TRBV19 and TRBJ2-2; D possibly corresponds to TRBD2 (6 bases). This CDR3 is 15 amino acids long. Germline lookup yields CDR1 LNHDA and CDR2 SQIVND (reference sequence). V lost 7 bases, J lost 2 bases, and 14 bases lay in between.